A single sample gave rise to the 22 T cell receptor beta chains below, sequenced in a study of cytomegalovirus exposure and HLA in healthy donors. The PCR had 60 Vbeta and 13 Jbeta primers. This table comes from immunoSEQ multiplex PCR, and its TCRdb copy is limited to in-frame clones, with some not included. Counted here are over 150,000 clones, over 70% occurring once; the ten biggest clones make up 2% to 2.5%. Sequencing was carried out using PBMCs. The receptors were sampled from a woman aged 30 to 39 in good health and CMV-seronegative.

This clone was picked up many times. The V call is TRBV5-4, the J call TRBJ1-2, with unresolved D. The ends were cut back, 1 base at V and 2 bases at J, with 6 bases in the middle. The CDR3 runs to 13 residues. The germline gives CDR1 SGHNT, CDR2 YYREEE (reference sequence). The CDR3 coding sequence is TGTGCCAGCAGCTTGTCGGGGAACTATGGCTACACCTTC. As protein: CASSLSGNYGYTF.

The gene calls are TRBV4-1 and TRBJ2-5, with a possible D match to TRBD2 (7 bases). This CDR3 contains 18 residues. V was cut by 4 bases and J by 2 bases, with 23 bases left in between. CDR1 and CDR2 from the germline V gene are MGHRA and YSYEKL. The CDR3 is CASSRLGRGAASQETQYF. Written as DNA, the CDR3 is TGCGCCAGCAGCCGATTGGGTCGGGGGGCCGCCTCTCAAGAGACCCAGTACTTC.

This rearrangement joins TRBV28 to TRBJ1-2; TRBD1 aligns across 10 bases. Trimming removed 4 bases from V and 4 bases from J; junction bases left unmatched: 6. This CDR3 is 15 amino acids long. Germline V gives CDR1 MDHEN, CDR2 SYDVKM. The CDR3 loop reads CASSSRTGGIYGYTF. CDR3 sequence (DNA): TGTGCCAGCAGTTCCCGGACAGGGGGGATCTATGGCTACACCTTC.

This chain joins TRBV6-1 and TRBJ2-2, with 7 bases fitting TRBD1. This CDR3 comprises 14 residues. V was clipped by 7 bases and J by 1 base; unmatched bases: 3. Looked up from germline, CDR1 is MNHNS and CDR2 is SASEGT. The CDR3, as DNA: TGTGCCAGCAATCGGGACAGGAACACCGGGGAGCTGTTTTTT. Translating it yields CASNRDRNTGELFF.

This chain joins TRBV11-2 and TRBJ2-5; 9 bases are a match to TRBD2. J lost 5 bases, V lost 1 base, and 14 bases had no gene match. The CDR3 loop spans 18 amino acids. The germline V gene has CDR1 SGHAT and CDR2 FQNNGV. The CDR3 DNA reads as TGTGCCAGCAGCTTAGTAGGCGGGGGGGCCTCGGGGGCGGAGACCCAGTACTTC. Its translation: CASSLVGGGASGAETQYF.

The V call is TRBV11-2, the J call TRBJ1-4, with D hard to call. This CDR3 region has 16 residues. V gave up 4 bases and J gave up 0 bases, with 12 bases separating them. Germline V gene data show CDR1 as SGHAT and CDR2 as FQNNGV. In DNA, the CDR3 is TGTGCCAGCAGCTATGGGTCCGGGGCAACTAATGAAAAACTGTTTTTT. Translated: CASSYGSGATNEKLFF.

A remark on this clone: In the same sample, other DNA sequences code for this CDR3. J is TRBJ1-6 and V is TRBV6-6; tentatively, D is TRBD1 (5 bases). The V gene lost 6 bases and the J gene lost 0 bases, with 12 bases spanning the gap. The CDR3 has 16 residues. Germline loops: CDR1 MNHNY, CDR2 SVGAGI (reference sequence). CDR3 region: CASSGPGGSYNSPLHF. Here the CDR3 DNA reads TGTGCCAGCAGCGGACCGGGGGGCTCCTATAATTCACCCCTCCACTTT.

This chain joins TRBV2 and TRBJ2-1; D unclear. V lost 4 bases, J lost 5 bases, and 9 bases lay in between. CDR1 and CDR2 (germline): SNHLY, FYNNEI. The CDR3 contains 13 residues. As DNA, the CDR3 is TGTGCCAGCAGTGGAGATTACCACAATGAGCAGTTCTTC. Translation: CASSGDYHNEQFF.

The chain has TRBV5-5 and TRBJ1-2, with 7 bases lining up with TRBD1. CDR3 length: 15 residues. Germline CDR1 SGHKS, CDR2 YYEKEE (reference sequence). The V segment lost 0 bases and the J segment 2 bases; nucleotides outside the gene matches: 4. The CDR3 sequence is CASSLAPGQNYGYTF. The CDR3, as DNA: TGTGCCAGCAGCTTGGCTCCGGGACAGAACTATGGCTACACCTTC.

The CDR3 DNA sequence: TGTGCCAGCAGCTTAGGTGAGGGTCTAGCGGAGGGGAATGAGCAGTTCTTC. Translation gives CASSLGEGLAEGNEQFF. The chain links TRBV7-3 to TRBJ2-1, with TRBD2 matching 7 bases. The length of the CDR3 is 17 residues. Per germline, CDR1 SGHTA and CDR2 FQGTGA. V trimming: 2 bases; J trimming: 7 bases; junction bases outside the gene matches: 14.

The rearrangement uses TRBV19 and TRBJ2-7; D is possibly TRBD1 (6 bases). This CDR3 spans 14 amino acids. V lost 3 bases to trimming and J lost 3 bases, with 12 bases between them. CDR1 is LNHDA, CDR2 SQIVND, per germline (reference sequence). The CDR3 is CASSIPGHHYEQYF. The CDR3 region has the DNA TGTGCCAGTAGTATCCCGGGACACCACTACGAGCAGTACTTC.

The rearrangement joins TRBV23-1 to TRBJ2-7; TRBD2 matches at 12 bases. TRBV23-1 is assigned to the ORF class and has an uncertain function. The length of the CDR3 is 17 residues. Trimming at V came to 8 bases and at J to 0 bases, leaving 11 bases not matched to a gene. The CDR3 region has the DNA TGCGCCAGCGGAGCCGGGACTAGCGGGCACAGCTCCTACGAGCAGTACTTC. It is translated as CASGAGTSGHSSYEQYF.

This clone was counted a single time. The CDR3 is CASSQDPQGMGSPLHF. CDR3 DNA: TGTGCCAGCAGCCAAGATCCCCAGGGGATGGGTTCACCCCTCCACTTT. This rearrangement joins TRBV4-2 to TRBJ1-6, with a tentative D call TRBD1 (6 bases). The CDR3 extends over 16 amino acids. Trimming pared 0 bases from V and 9 bases from J, leaving 15 bases between. From germline, CDR1 is LGHNA and CDR2 YNFKEQ.

The sample holds one count of this clone. Distinct nucleotide sequences in the sample also encode this CDR3. The CDR3 protein is CASSFGTGYNEQFF. DNA for the CDR3: TGTGCCAGCAGTTTCGGGACAGGGTACAATGAGCAGTTCTTC. The rearrangement links TRBV27 to TRBJ2-1, with 9 bases identical to TRBD1. Unmatched junction bases numbered 1, after V lost 3 bases and J lost 4 bases. This CDR3 is 14 amino acids long. CDR1 and CDR2 from the germline V gene are MNHEY and SMNVEV (reference sequence).

V usage is TRBV6-1 and J usage is TRBJ2-3; maybe TRBD2 (5 bases). Germline CDR1 and CDR2: MNHNS and SASEGT. Trimming removed 3 bases from V and 1 base from J, with 5 bases in between. The CDR3 loop spans 13 amino acids. CDR3 sequence (DNA): TGTGCCAGCAGTGAGGGAGGCACAGATACGCAGTATTTT. Its translation: CASSEGGTDTQYF.

V usage is TRBV20-1 and J usage is TRBJ2-1; no clear D gene. V was clipped by 5 bases and J by 8 bases, with 10 bases between them. From germline, CDR1 is DFQATT and CDR2 SNEGSKA (reference sequence). This CDR3 has 11 residues. This CDR3 is CSAPNPHEQFF. In DNA, the CDR3 is TGCAGTGCTCCTAACCCCCATGAGCAGTTCTTC.

V is TRBV2 and J is TRBJ2-5; the match to TRBD2 covers 12 bases. Unmatched junction bases numbered 15, after V lost 6 bases and J lost 1 base. The germline V gene encodes CDR1 SNHLY and CDR2 FYNNEI. The CDR3 runs to 19 residues. This CDR3 reads CASSGPLTGTSGRQETQYF. As DNA, the CDR3 is TGTGCCAGCAGCGGCCCACTAACCGGGACTAGCGGGCGCCAAGAGACCCAGTACTTC. Filled out from reference TRBV2 and TRBJ2-5, the complete variable domain reads EPEVTQTPSHQVTQMGQEVILRCVPISNHLYFYWYRQILGQKVEFLVSFYNNEISEKSEIFDDQFSVERPDGSNFTLKIRSTKLEDSAMYFCASSGPLTGTSGRQETQYFGPGTRLLVL.

The rearrangement links TRBV18 to TRBJ2-7, with 7 nucleotides matching TRBD1. Unmatched junction bases numbered 4, after V lost 3 bases and J lost 2 bases. This CDR3 comprises 14 residues. Germline CDR1 is KGHSH and CDR2 is LQKENI. In DNA, the CDR3 is TGTGCCAGCTCACCGAGACAGGGAACCTACGAGCAGTACTTC. It specifies CASSPRQGTYEQYF.

The rearrangement uses TRBV6-9 and TRBJ2-7, with 9 bases aligning to TRBD2. The germline V gene has CDR1 MNHGY and CDR2 SVAAGI. Trimming took 7 bases from V and 6 from J; bases not matched to a gene: 13. This CDR3 comprises 15 residues. The DNA for the CDR3 is TGTGCCAGCAACGCTAGCGGGGAGATTCCCTGCGAGCAGTACTTC. Amino acid sequence: CASNASGEIPCEQYF.

The rearrangement joins TRBV18 to TRBJ2-7; 8 positions match TRBD1. Germline V gene data show CDR1 as KGHSH and CDR2 as LQKENI. The CDR3 totals 16 residues. After removal of 0 bases from V and 2 bases from J, the junction contained 6 bases not matched to a gene. CDR3 in amino acids: CASSPPAGQGPYEQYF. In DNA form, the CDR3 reads TGTGCCAGCTCACCACCCGCAGGACAGGGACCCTACGAGCAGTACTTC.

The chain links TRBV19 to TRBJ2-7; 7 positions match TRBD1. After removal of 1 base from V and 2 bases from J, the junction contained 2 bases not matched to a gene. This CDR3 is 14 amino acids long. Germline V gives CDR1 LNHDA, CDR2 SQIVND (reference sequence). The CDR3, as DNA: TGTGCCAGTAGTATAGCCCAGGGGGCCTACGAGCAGTACTTC. As protein: CASSIAQGAYEQYF.

This clone was recorded a few times. The genes are TRBV4-2 and TRBJ2-7; the match to TRBD2 covers 9 bases. The germline V gene has CDR1 LGHNA and CDR2 YNFKEQ. Trimming at V came to 3 bases and at J to 7 bases, leaving 16 bases not matched to a gene. This CDR3 has 17 amino acids. The CDR3 DNA reads as TGTGCCAGCAGCCAGCCTGTAGGGGTAGCGGGAGTTCGGGAGCAGTACTTC. This codes for CASSQPVGVAGVREQYF.